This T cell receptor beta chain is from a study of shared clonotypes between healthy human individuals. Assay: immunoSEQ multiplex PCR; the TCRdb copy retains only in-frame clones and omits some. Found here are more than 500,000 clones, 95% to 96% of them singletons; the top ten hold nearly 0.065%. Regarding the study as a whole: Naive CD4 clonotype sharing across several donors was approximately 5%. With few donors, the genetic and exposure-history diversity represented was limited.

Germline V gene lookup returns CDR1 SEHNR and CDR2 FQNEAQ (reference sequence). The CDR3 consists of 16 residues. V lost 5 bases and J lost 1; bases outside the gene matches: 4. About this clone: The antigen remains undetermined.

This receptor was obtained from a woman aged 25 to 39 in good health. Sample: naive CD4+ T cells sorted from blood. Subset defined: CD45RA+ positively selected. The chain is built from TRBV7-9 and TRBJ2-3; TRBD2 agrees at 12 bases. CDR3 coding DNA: TGTGCCAGCAGCCGTCTAGCGGGAGGGGGCACAGATACGCAGTATTTT. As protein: CASSRLAGGGTDTQYF.